These T cell receptor beta chains were read from a single sample in a study of T cells in Graves' hyperthyroidism and ophthalmopathy. MiXCR was run by TCRdb on the multiplex PCR reads, yielding one entry per CDR3 protein. The sample has fewer than 550,000 distinct CDR3 sequences, around 14% seen once. The sequenced sample consisted of blood. The receptors originated from a woman aged 18-29 years with Graves' hyperthyroidism. The CDR3 runs from the conserved cysteine through the conserved F or W. D genes are given only for firm matches. Clone size, where shown, is once, few, many, or a class for clones that have expanded.

d_gene | j_gene | v_gene | abundance | CDR3nt | CDR3aa
- | TRBJ2-1 | TRBV27 | - | TGTGCCAGCAGTTTATCAGGGTCCCCAGGCAATGAGCAGTTCTTC | CASSLSGSPGNEQFF
- | TRBJ2-7 | TRBV5-6 | - | TGTGCCAGCAGCTTGCTCCTTGCCTCCTACGAGCAGTACTTC | CASSLLLASYEQYF
- | TRBJ2-2 | TRBV7-2 | many | TGTGCCAGCAGCTTAAGGGAAGGCAACACCGGGGAGCTGTTTTTT | CASSLREGNTGELFF
TRBD1 | TRBJ2-3 | TRBV29-1 | many | TGCAGCGCTGGACAGGGATGGAGCACAGATACGCAGTATTTT | CSAGQGWSTDTQYF
TRBD2 | TRBJ2-2 | TRBV3-1 | many | TGTGCCAGCAGCCAAGCGGAATGGACTAGCGGGGCCTTAAACACCGGGGAGCTGTTTTTT | CASSQAEWTSGALNTGELFF
TRBD2 | TRBJ2-7 | TRBV12-3/TRBV12-4 | many | TGTGCCAGCAGTTTAGAGACTAGCGGACCGTACGAGCAGTACTTC | CASSLETSGPYEQYF
TRBD2 | TRBJ2-5 | TRBV12-5 | - | TGTGCTAGTGCCTGGGGGGGAGAGGAGACCCAGTACTTC | CASAWGGEETQYF
- | TRBJ1-2 | TRBV4-2 | many | TGTGCCAGCAGCCAAGATGTCAGGGACCATGGCTACACCTTC | CASSQDVRDHGYTF
TRBD2 | TRBJ2-2 | TRBV5-1 | - | TGCGCCAGCAGCCTAGCGGGAGGGGACACCGGGGAGCTGTTTTTT | CASSLAGGDTGELFF
TRBD1 | TRBJ1-2 | TRBV11-2 | many | TGTGCCAGCAGGGGCGAGGACAGGGGTAAAGGCTACACCTTC | CASRGEDRGKGYTF
- | TRBJ2-7 | TRBV20-1 | many | TGCAGTGCTCTCGACATTTTCTACGAGCAGTACTTC | CSALDIFYEQYF
TRBD1 | TRBJ1-2 | TRBV20-1 | - | TGCAGTGCTAGAGATTCCCGGACAGGGGTAAATGGCTACACCTTC | CSARDSRTGVNGYTF
TRBD2 | TRBJ2-3 | TRBV7-8 | many | TGTGCCAGCAGCGTCGGGACTAGCTCCCTTCTTTTAAGAGATACGCAGTATTTT | CASSVGTSSLLLRDTQYF
- | TRBJ2-7 | TRBV5-1 | many | TGCGCCAGCAGCTTGGTATCCAGCGCTAACTCCTACGAGCAGTACTTC | CASSLVSSANSYEQYF
- | TRBJ2-7 | TRBV3-1 | - | TGTGCCAGCAGCCAAGGGAGGCCGGGCCCCTACGAGCAGTACTTC | CASSQGRPGPYEQYF
- | TRBJ1-2 | TRBV6-1 | many | TGTGCCAGCAGTACCCTGGGACTACCATATGGCTACACCTTC | CASSTLGLPYGYTF
- | TRBJ2-1 | TRBV5-1 | many | TGCGCCAGCAGCTTGGCCTCAGAAGGGGATGAGCAGTTCTTC | CASSLASEGDEQFF
- | TRBJ2-5 | TRBV3-1 | - | TGTGCCAGCAGCCATTTACGCGGGGTCCGGCAAGAGACCCAGTACTTC | CASSHLRGVRQETQYF
TRBD1 | TRBJ2-6 | TRBV10-3 | - | TGTGCCGTAACCGCCGGGACAGGGGGCGTTGGGGCCAACGTCCTGACTTTC | CAVTAGTGGVGANVLTF
- | TRBJ2-7 | TRBV19 | few | TGTGCCAGTAGTATATATGGGAGCTCCTACGAGCAGTACTTC | CASSIYGSSYEQYF
- | TRBJ2-3 | TRBV20-1 | many | TGCAGTGCTCTGGCGCCGGAGAGCACAGATACGCAGTATTTT | CSALAPESTDTQYF
TRBD2 | TRBJ2-3 | TRBV12-3/TRBV12-4 | many | TGTGCCAGCAGTAAGACTAGCGGGGGGCCCCAGGATACGCAGTATTTT | CASSKTSGGPQDTQYF
- | TRBJ1-1 | TRBV20-1 | few | TGCAGTGCAGCCCTGGTCCCGCAGGCTAGGAACACTGAAGCTTTCTTT | CSAALVPQARNTEAFF
- | TRBJ2-7 | TRBV29-1 | many | TGCAGCGTTGTGGCAGGGAAAGAGCAGTACTTC | CSVVAGKEQYF
- | TRBJ1-1 | TRBV2 | many | TGTGCCCTGGACGGGGGCAACACTGAAGCTTTCTTT | CALDGGNTEAFF
- | TRBJ2-5 | TRBV20-1 | few | TGCAGTGCTAGAGATGGAGACGACCCCGCCGAGACCCAGTACTTC | CSARDGDDPAETQYF
- | TRBJ2-1 | TRBV24-1 | - | TGTGCCACCAGTGATTTTTCAGGGGAGGATAGGGATGAGCAGTTCTTC | CATSDFSGEDRDEQFF
- | TRBJ2-7 | TRBV6-1 | many | TGTGCCAGCAGTTACCGGGGACCAACGAGGGAGCAGTACTTC | CASSYRGPTREQYF
- | TRBJ2-5 | TRBV10-3 | - | TGTGCCATCAGTGAGTTCCAGCCACAAGAGACCCAGTACTTC | CAISEFQPQETQYF
- | TRBJ1-5 | TRBV24-1 | - | TGTGCCACCAGTTCCGGTGATAGCAATCAGCCCCAGCATTTT | CATSSGDSNQPQHF
- | TRBJ2-7 | TRBV27 | - | TGTGCCAGCAGTTTCAAACGGGACGCCTACGAGCAGTACTTC | CASSFKRDAYEQYF
TRBD2 | TRBJ2-2 | TRBV7-9 | - | TGTGCCAGCAGCCTCCTAGCGGGACGGAACACCGGGGAGCTGTTTTTT | CASSLLAGRNTGELFF
- | TRBJ2-7 | TRBV12-3/TRBV12-4 | many | TGTGCCAGCAGTTTTTCGGTCGGGGCTACCTACGAGCAGTACTTC | CASSFSVGATYEQYF
- | TRBJ2-3 | TRBV3-1 | many | TGTGCCAGCAGCCAAGATGTGCGGGGGCTGACAAGAGATACGCAGTATTTT | CASSQDVRGLTRDTQYF
- | TRBJ2-2 | TRBV3-1 | - | TGTGCCAGCAGCCTTCGTCCGCAAGGGGAGCTGTTTTTT | CASSLRPQGELFF
- | TRBJ2-7 | TRBV20-1 | many | TGCAGTGCAAGGACGGTCGTCTCCTACGAGCAGTACTTC | CSARTVVSYEQYF
TRBD1 | TRBJ1-1 | TRBV5-1 | many | TGCGCCAGCAGCTCACAGGGGGTAGGCACTGAAGCTTTCTTT | CASSSQGVGTEAFF
TRBD2 | TRBJ2-1 | TRBV5-1 | many | TGCGCCAGCAGCGCGGGGGGGGCCAGTTACAATGAGCAGTTCTTC | CASSAGGASYNEQFF
- | TRBJ2-2 | TRBV20-1 | - | TGCAGTGCGGGGAGGGGGGGGGGCGACACCGGGGAGCTGTTTTTT | CSAGRGGGDTGELFF
TRBD1 | TRBJ1-1 | TRBV4-1 | many | TGCGCCAGCAGACCAACCGACAGGGAGAACACTGAAGCTTTCTTT | CASRPTDRENTEAFF
- | TRBJ1-4 | TRBV9 | many | TGTGCCAGCAGCCCCCGGGGCAGTAATGAAAAACTGTTTTTT | CASSPRGSNEKLFF